The sequence of this TCR beta chain was determined in a study of regulatory T cells in long-lasting Graves disease. Sample time point: newly diagnosed GD, antithyroid drugs for less than 3 months. Isolated PBMC RNA provided the starting material for the TCR library. The CDR3 spans 17 residues. The V and J ends lost 0 bases and 0 bases respectively, with 13 bases between them. Looked up from germline, CDR1 is LGHDT and CDR2 is YNNKEL (reference sequence). Through Arm-PCR of CDR3 regions and iRepertoire HTBI primers, TCR beta libraries were built. MiXCR, run by TCRdb on the multiplex PCR reads, gives a single entry per CDR3 protein. The sample lists 450,000 to 650,000 distinct CDR3 sequences, around 15% occurring once. This clonotype was detected ten times or more. The same specimen was also included in a second study, on T cells in Graves' hyperthyroidism and ophthalmopathy.

The chain links TRBV3-1 to TRBJ2-3, with D perhaps matching TRBD2 (5 bases). Sequencing used peripheral blood mononuclear cells (PBMCs), obtained at new diagnosis, from a patient treated with antithyroid drugs. The TCR originated in a woman in her forties or fifties with Graves disease. The CDR3 region has the DNA TGTGCCAGCAGCCAAGAGGGAGCCTTTACTAGCACAGATACGCAGTATTTT. Its translation is CASSQEGAFTSTDTQYF.